A single sample is the source of the 16 T cell receptor beta chains below, sequenced in a study of T cell repertoires in cytomegalovirus infection. Each CDR3 protein is one row after TCRdb ran MiXCR on the reads. Here the sample spans roughly 100,000 distinct CDR3 sequences, 15% to 20% being singletons. The sequenced sample was PBMCs. The receptor source for this set is a human donor in good health (CMV status not recorded). Some clones in this sample may be carry-over from other donors' samples.

This clonotype was seen many times. The chain recombines TRBV7-6 with TRBJ1-5; no reliable D call. V was cut by 4 bases and J by 0 bases, with 4 bases left in between. The CDR3 extends over 13 amino acids. The germline V gene encodes CDR1 SGHVS and CDR2 FNYEAQ. CDR3 sequence: CASSSYSNQPQHF. In nucleotides, the CDR3 is TGTGCCAGCAGCTCGTATAGCAATCAGCCCCAGCATTTT.

This clonotype was recorded many times. The J gene is TRBJ1-1, the V gene TRBV7-2; D is possibly TRBD1 (5 bases). The ends were cut back, 5 bases at V and 1 base at J, with 17 bases in the middle. The CDR3 contains 16 residues. CDR1 and CDR2 (germline): SGHTA, FQGNSA. Here the CDR3 reads CASSRGVIRGNTEAFF. The CDR3 DNA is TGTGCCAGCAGCCGGGGGGTTATACGGGGGAACACTGAAGCTTTCTTT.

This clonotype showed up just a few times. Sequence at one end of the junction differs from germline and may be a read error. The chain joins TRBV28 to TRBJ2-7; D is unresolved. The germline gives CDR1 MDHEN, CDR2 SYDVKM. The CDR3 loop spans 12 amino acids. CDR3 in amino acids: CASSLFARLAHF. Written as DNA, the CDR3 is TGTGCCAGCAGTTTATTTGCGAGGTTGGCCCACTTC.

The genes are TRBV20-1 and TRBJ1-1; the D gene is possibly TRBD1 (6 bases). The length of the CDR3 is 12 residues. Germline lookup yields CDR1 DFQATT and CDR2 SNEGSKA (reference sequence). The germline V and J ends were trimmed by 3 bases and 9 bases, with 14 bases remaining between them. CDR3: CSASPGGGKAFF. DNA for the CDR3: TGCAGTGCTAGTCCCGGAGGGGGGAAAGCTTTCTTT.

V usage is TRBV25-1 and J usage is TRBJ1-2; a possible D gene is TRBD1 (6 bases). This CDR3 contains 14 residues. V shed 5 bases and J shed 4 bases, with 14 bases lying between them. Germline V gene lookup returns CDR1 MGHDK and CDR2 SYGVNS. CDR3 in DNA: TGTGCCAGCAGTTTATCGGACAGACTCTATGGCTACACCTTC. Residues: CASSLSDRLYGYTF.

This clonotype turned up a few times. This chain joins TRBV12-3 or TRBV12-4 and TRBJ1-6; TRBD1 is a possible D gene (6 bases). V lost 6 bases and J lost 8, with 14 bases in between. The CDR3 has 14 amino acids. CDR3 nucleotides: TGTGCCAGCAGCCAAACAGGGAATTATTCACCCCTCCACTTT. This gives the protein CASSQTGNYSPLHF.

This clonotype has at least ten counts. The V gene is TRBV2, the J gene TRBJ1-6; possibly TRBD1 for D (5 bases). Germline lookup yields CDR1 SNHLY and CDR2 FYNNEI. CDR3 length equals 16 residues. Trimming removed 1 base at V and 7 bases at J, with 14 bases between. DNA of the CDR3: TGTGCCAGCAGTGAAGTTAGAGGGACTATGAATTCACCCCTCCACTTT. Translating it yields CASSEVRGTMNSPLHF.

This clonotype appeared many times. The chain links TRBV7-8 to TRBJ2-3; D remains ambiguous. Germline CDR1 and CDR2: SGHVS and FQNEAQ. Deletions cut 5 bases from V and 1 base from J, with 19 bases between. CDR3 length: 17 residues. CDR3 nucleotide sequence: TGTGCCAGCAGCCCTATTGACGCGGTTTGGGGCACAGATACGCAGTATTTT. Translating it yields CASSPIDAVWGTDTQYF.

This clonotype has more than one count but fewer than ten. CDR3 nucleotides: TGTGCCAGCAGCTTAAGGTTGGGGGGGATCGGACAGGGATCCTACGAGCAGTACTTC. Translated, it gives CASSLRLGGIGQGSYEQYF. V gene TRBV7-6 combines with J gene TRBJ2-7; a weak D match, TRBD1 (8 bases). Germline values: CDR1 SGHVS, CDR2 FNYEAQ. This CDR3 is built from 19 residues. V was shortened by 2 bases and J by 1 base, with 24 bases between the two germline ends.

This clonotype occurred many times. The chain employs TRBV7-9 and TRBJ2-1; no clear D. Germline CDR1 is SEHNR and CDR2 is FQNEAQ (reference sequence). This CDR3 has 12 amino acids. The V end was cut by 1 base, the J end by 6 bases, with 4 bases between. As DNA, the CDR3 is TGTGCCAGCAGCTTAGGGTTCAATGAGCAGTTCTTC. It is translated as CASSLGFNEQFF.

V usage is TRBV10-3 and J usage is TRBJ2-7, with D perhaps assigned TRBD1 or TRBD2 (5 bases each). V was trimmed by 9 bases and J by 2 bases, leaving 14 bases between them. The CDR3 loop spans 13 amino acids. Looked up from germline, CDR1 is ENHRY and CDR2 is SYGVKD. The CDR3 protein is CAMRDGSTYEQYF. CDR3 nucleotide sequence: TGTGCCATGAGGGACGGTTCAACCTACGAGCAGTACTTC.

In this sample, this clonotype turned up many times. The J gene is TRBJ2-2, the V gene TRBV5-6; 9 bases fit TRBD1. CDR3 size: 16 residues. V lost 1 base and J lost 1; bases outside the gene matches: 2. Looked up from germline, CDR1 is SGHDT and CDR2 is YYEEEE. Here the CDR3 reads CASSLTGGRNTGELFF. The CDR3 DNA reads as TGTGCCAGCAGCTTGACAGGGGGCCGGAACACCGGGGAGCTGTTTTTT.

The chain links TRBV6-1 to TRBJ1-4; D remains unclear. V was clipped by 8 bases and J by 7 bases, with 17 bases between them. This CDR3 spans 14 amino acids. Germline V gives CDR1 MNHNS, CDR2 SASEGT. The CDR3 DNA reads as TGTGCCAGCGCGGTCGGGTTGGCCCCTGAAAAACTGTTTTTT. The encoded protein is CASAVGLAPEKLFF.

A single count supports this clonotype. This may arise from a read error, as a much more abundant clone is one base away. The rearrangement links TRBV7-2 to TRBJ1-1; possibly TRBD1 for D (6 bases). This CDR3 comprises 14 residues. Germline V lookup: CDR1 SGHTA, CDR2 FQGNSA. V lost 5 bases and J lost 6, with 16 bases in between. CDR3 sequence: CASSTPQGYSEAFF. The CDR3 bases are TGTGCCAGCAGCACCCCACAGGGATACTCTGAAGCTTTCTTT.

This clonotype was detected ten times or more. This sequence joins TRBV14 and TRBJ2-3; unclear D gene. Germline assignment: CDR1 SGHDN and CDR2 FVKESK. The CDR3 is 12 residues long. The germline V and J ends were trimmed by 6 bases and 4 bases, with 8 bases remaining between them. CDR3 amino acids: CASSPTADTQYF. The CDR3 coding sequence is TGTGCCAGCAGTCCGACCGCAGATACGCAGTATTTT. Filled out from reference TRBV14 and TRBJ2-3, the complete variable domain reads EAGVTQFPSHSVIEKGQTVTLRCDPISGHDNLYWYRRVMGKEIKFLLHFVKESKQDESGMPNNRFLAERTGGTYSTLKVQPAELEDSGVYFCASSPTADTQYFGPGTRLTVL.

This clonotype showed up many times. This sequence joins TRBV4-1 and TRBJ1-1; 8 bases fit TRBD1. The CDR3 totals 14 residues. The V segment lost 4 bases and the J segment 5 bases; nucleotides outside the gene matches: 6. Germline CDR1 MGHRA, CDR2 YSYEKL. CDR3: CASSPTGARTEAFF. The CDR3 DNA follows: TGCGCCAGCAGCCCGACAGGGGCTCGGACTGAAGCTTTCTTT.